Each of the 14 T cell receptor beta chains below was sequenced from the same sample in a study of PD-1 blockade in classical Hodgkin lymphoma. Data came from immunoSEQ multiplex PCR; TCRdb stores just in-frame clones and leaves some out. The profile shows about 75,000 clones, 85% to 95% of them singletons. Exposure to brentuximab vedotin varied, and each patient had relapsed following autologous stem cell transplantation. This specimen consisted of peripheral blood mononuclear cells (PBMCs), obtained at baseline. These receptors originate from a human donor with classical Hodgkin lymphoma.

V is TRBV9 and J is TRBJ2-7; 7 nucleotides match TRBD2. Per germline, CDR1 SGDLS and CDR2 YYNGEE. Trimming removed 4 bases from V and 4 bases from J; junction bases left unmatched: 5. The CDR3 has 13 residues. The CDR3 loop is CASSPSGGYEQYF. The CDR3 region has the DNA TGTGCCAGCAGCCCTTCCGGGGGGTACGAGCAGTACTTC.

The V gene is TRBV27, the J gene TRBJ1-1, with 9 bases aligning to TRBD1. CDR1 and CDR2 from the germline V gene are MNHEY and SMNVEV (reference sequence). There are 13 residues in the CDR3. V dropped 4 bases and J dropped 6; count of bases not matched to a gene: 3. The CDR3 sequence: CASSSGQGPEAFF. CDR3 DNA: TGTGCCAGCAGTTCGGGACAGGGTCCTGAAGCTTTCTTT.

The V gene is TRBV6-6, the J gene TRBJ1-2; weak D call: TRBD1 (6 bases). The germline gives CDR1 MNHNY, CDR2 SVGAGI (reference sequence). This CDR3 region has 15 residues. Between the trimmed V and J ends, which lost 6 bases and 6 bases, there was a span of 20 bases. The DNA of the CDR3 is TGTGCCAGCAGCTTCTCCAGGGGTAGTGTGGATGGCTACACCTTC. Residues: CASSFSRGSVDGYTF.

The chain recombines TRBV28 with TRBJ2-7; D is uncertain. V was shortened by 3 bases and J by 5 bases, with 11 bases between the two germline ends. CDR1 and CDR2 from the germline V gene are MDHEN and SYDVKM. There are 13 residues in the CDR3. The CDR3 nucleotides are TGTGCCAGCAGTTTCCCCCTCGAGGACGAGCAGTACTTC. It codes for CASSFPLEDEQYF.

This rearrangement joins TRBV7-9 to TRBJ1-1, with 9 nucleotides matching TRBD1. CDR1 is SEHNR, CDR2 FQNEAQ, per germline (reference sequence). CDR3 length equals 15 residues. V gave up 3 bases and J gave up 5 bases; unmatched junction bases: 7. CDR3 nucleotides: TGTGCCAGCAGCTTTCATCCGGACAGGGGAACTGAAGCTTTCTTT. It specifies CASSFHPDRGTEAFF.

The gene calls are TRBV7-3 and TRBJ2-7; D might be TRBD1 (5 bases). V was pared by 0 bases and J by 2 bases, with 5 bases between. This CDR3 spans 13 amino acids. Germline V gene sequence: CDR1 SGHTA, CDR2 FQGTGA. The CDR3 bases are TGTGCCAGCAGCTTAACGGACACCTACGAGCAGTACTTC. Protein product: CASSLTDTYEQYF.

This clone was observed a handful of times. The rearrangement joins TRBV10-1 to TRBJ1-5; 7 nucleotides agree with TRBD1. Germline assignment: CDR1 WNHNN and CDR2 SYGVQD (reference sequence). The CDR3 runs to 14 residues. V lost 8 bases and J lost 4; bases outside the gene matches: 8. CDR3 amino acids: CASHDRVANQPQHF. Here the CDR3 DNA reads TGCGCCAGCCATGACAGGGTGGCGAATCAGCCCCAGCATTTT.

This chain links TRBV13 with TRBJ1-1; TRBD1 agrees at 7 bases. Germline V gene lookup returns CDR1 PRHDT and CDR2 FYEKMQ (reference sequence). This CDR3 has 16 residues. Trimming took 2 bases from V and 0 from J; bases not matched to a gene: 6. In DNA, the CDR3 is TGTGCCAGCAGCTTACCCCAACAGGGGTTGAACACTGAAGCTTTCTTT. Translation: CASSLPQQGLNTEAFF.

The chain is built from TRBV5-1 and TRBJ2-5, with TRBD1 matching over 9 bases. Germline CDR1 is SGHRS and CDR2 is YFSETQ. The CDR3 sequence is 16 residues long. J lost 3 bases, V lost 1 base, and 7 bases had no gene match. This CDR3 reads CASSLLAQGAEETQYF. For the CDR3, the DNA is TGCGCCAGCAGCTTGCTAGCACAGGGGGCGGAAGAGACCCAGTACTTC.

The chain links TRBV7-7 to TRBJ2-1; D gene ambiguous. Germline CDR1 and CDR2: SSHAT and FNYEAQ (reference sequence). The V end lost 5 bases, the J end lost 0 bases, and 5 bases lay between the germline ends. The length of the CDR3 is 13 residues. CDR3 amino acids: CASSLSSYNEQFF. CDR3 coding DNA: TGTGCCAGCAGCCTAAGCTCCTACAATGAGCAGTTCTTC.

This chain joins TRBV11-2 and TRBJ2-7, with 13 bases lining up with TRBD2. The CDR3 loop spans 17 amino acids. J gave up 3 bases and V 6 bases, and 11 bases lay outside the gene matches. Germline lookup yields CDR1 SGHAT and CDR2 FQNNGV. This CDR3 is CASRTSGRGREFYEQYF. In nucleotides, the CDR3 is TGTGCCAGCAGAACTAGCGGGAGGGGACGGGAGTTCTACGAGCAGTACTTC.

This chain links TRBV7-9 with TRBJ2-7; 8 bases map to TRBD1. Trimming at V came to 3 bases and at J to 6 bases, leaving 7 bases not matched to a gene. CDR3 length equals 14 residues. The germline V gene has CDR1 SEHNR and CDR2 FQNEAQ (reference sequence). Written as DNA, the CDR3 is TGTGCCAGCAGCTTGCAGGGGGCTCTCTCCGAGCAGTACTTC. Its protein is CASSLQGALSEQYF.

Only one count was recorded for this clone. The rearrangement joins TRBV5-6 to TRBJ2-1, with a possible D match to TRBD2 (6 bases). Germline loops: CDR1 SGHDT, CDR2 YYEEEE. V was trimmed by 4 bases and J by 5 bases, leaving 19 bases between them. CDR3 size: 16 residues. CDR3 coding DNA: TGTGCCAGCAGCGCTCTAGCGTTCGGGGAAGACAATGAGCAGTTCTTC. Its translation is CASSALAFGEDNEQFF.

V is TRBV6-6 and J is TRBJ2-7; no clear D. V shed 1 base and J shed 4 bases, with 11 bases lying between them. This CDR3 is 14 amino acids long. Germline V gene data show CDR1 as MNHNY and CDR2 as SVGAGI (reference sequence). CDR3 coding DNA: TGTGCCAGCAGTTACTATAATGACCGATACGAGCAGTACTTC. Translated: CASSYYNDRYEQYF.